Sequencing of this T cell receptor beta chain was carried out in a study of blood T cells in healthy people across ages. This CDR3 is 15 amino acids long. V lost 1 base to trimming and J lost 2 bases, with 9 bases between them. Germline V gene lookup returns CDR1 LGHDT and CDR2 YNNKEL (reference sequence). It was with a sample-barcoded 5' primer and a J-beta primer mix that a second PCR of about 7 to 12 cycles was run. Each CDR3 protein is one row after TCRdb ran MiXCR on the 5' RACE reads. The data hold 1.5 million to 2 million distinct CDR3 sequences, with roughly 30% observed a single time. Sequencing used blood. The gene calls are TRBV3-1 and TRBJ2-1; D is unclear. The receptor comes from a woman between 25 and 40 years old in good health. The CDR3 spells CASSQVPNTYNEQFF. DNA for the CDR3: TGTGCCAGCAGCCAAGTTCCTAATACCTACAATGAGCAGTTCTTC.